Listed below are T cell receptor beta chains from one sample, sequenced in a study of T cells in Graves' hyperthyroidism and ophthalmopathy. MiXCR was run by TCRdb on the multiplex PCR reads, yielding one entry per CDR3 protein. Here the sample spans under 300,000 distinct CDR3 sequences, roughly 22% being singletons. The sequencing sample was made of blood. These receptors came from a man aged 30-40 years with Graves' ophthalmopathy. Each CDR3 is given with its conserved first and last residue. Each record gives: V gene, J gene, D gene, clone size, CDR3 DNA, CDR3 protein. The D gene is left open where the match is weak. Not every row has a clone size; where given, it reads once, few, many or a size class.

V: TRBV6-1
J: TRBJ2-7
D: .
size: many
DNA: TGTGCCAGCAGACTCCTCGGCCCTCGCGACGAGCAGTACTTC
CDR3: CASRLLGPRDEQYF

V: TRBV6-5
J: TRBJ2-5
D: .
size: many
DNA: TGTGCCAGCAGTTACTCGAGAGGGAGACAAGAGACCCAGTACTTC
CDR3: CASSYSRGRQETQYF

V: TRBV28
J: TRBJ1-3
D: .
size: .
DNA: TGTGCCAGCAGCCAGACAGTTTACGCTGGAAACACCATATATTTT
CDR3: CASSQTVYAGNTIYF

V: TRBV7-3
J: TRBJ1-2
D: TRBD1
size: few
DNA: TGTGCCAGCAGCTCCGATCCCGGGACAGGTTATGGCTACACCTTC
CDR3: CASSSDPGTGYGYTF

V: TRBV14
J: TRBJ2-1
D: .
size: few
DNA: TGTGCCAGCAGCCTGAGCGGAGGGGGGCAGTTCTTC
CDR3: CASSLSGGGQFF

V: TRBV11-2
J: TRBJ2-7
D: TRBD2
size: few
DNA: TGTGCCAGCAGCTTGATAGCGGGAGACTACGAGCAGTACTTC
CDR3: CASSLIAGDYEQYF

V: TRBV30
J: TRBJ1-1
D: .
size: many
DNA: TGTGCCTGGAGTCGGCGGACTGAAGCTTTCTTT
CDR3: CAWSRRTEAFF

V: TRBV18
J: TRBJ1-1
D: .
size: many
DNA: TGTGCCAGCTCACCTCGACAGCTGAACACTGAAGCTTTCTTT
CDR3: CASSPRQLNTEAFF

V: TRBV19
J: TRBJ2-5
D: .
size: .
DNA: TGTGCCAGTAGTATATTGGTTCTGACTATGGAGACCCAGTACTTC
CDR3: CASSILVLTMETQYF

V: TRBV27
J: TRBJ1-1
D: .
size: few
DNA: TGTGCCAGCGGGGCCACTGAAGCTTTCTTT
CDR3: CASGATEAFF

V: TRBV24-1
J: TRBJ2-5
D: .
size: .
DNA: TGTGCCACCAGTGATCCCAAGGGGTTCGGGGAAGAGACCCAGTACTTC
CDR3: CATSDPKGFGEETQYF

V: TRBV5-1
J: TRBJ2-3
D: TRBD1
size: few
DNA: TGCGCCAGCAGCCTGGACAGGGGAGGCACAGATACGCAGTATTTT
CDR3: CASSLDRGGTDTQYF

V: TRBV7-8
J: TRBJ1-5
D: TRBD1
size: few
DNA: TGTGCCAGCAGCCCGGGGGACAGGAGACAGCCCCAGCATTTT
CDR3: CASSPGDRRQPQHF

V: TRBV20-1
J: TRBJ2-3
D: TRBD2
size: .
DNA: TGCAGTGCTAAACTAGCGGGAGGGGGGGATACGCAGTATTTT
CDR3: CSAKLAGGGDTQYF

V: TRBV5-5
J: TRBJ2-6
D: .
size: many
DNA: TGTGCCAGCAGCCCTCACTCTGGGGCCAACGTCCTGACTTTC
CDR3: CASSPHSGANVLTF

V: TRBV30
J: TRBJ1-2
D: TRBD1
size: few
DNA: TGTGCCTGGAGTGTCCCTGGGACAGCCTCTTATGGCTACACCTTC
CDR3: CAWSVPGTASYGYTF

V: TRBV25-1
J: TRBJ2-7
D: .
size: few
DNA: TGTGCCAGCAGTGAAGCGACACCCCCCTACGAGCAGTACTTC
CDR3: CASSEATPPYEQYF

V: TRBV3-1
J: TRBJ1-1
D: TRBD1
size: .
DNA: TGTGCCAGCAGCCACACAGGGACAGGGGCCACTGAAGCTTTCTTT
CDR3: CASSHTGTGATEAFF

V: TRBV3-1
J: TRBJ2-1
D: TRBD2
size: many
DNA: TGTGCCAGCAGCCAAGATATGAGCGGGAGCTTCAATGAGCAGTTCTTC
CDR3: CASSQDMSGSFNEQFF

V: TRBV28
J: TRBJ2-5
D: .
size: few
DNA: TGTGCATCGAGGGGTCCACAAGAGACCCAGTACTTC
CDR3: CASRGPQETQYF

V: TRBV5-4
J: TRBJ2-5
D: .
size: .
DNA: TGTGCCAGCAGCTTCGCAGGGGAGGTCGGAGAGACCCAGTACTTC
CDR3: CASSFAGEVGETQYF

V: TRBV28
J: TRBJ2-5
D: TRBD2
size: .
DNA: TGTGCCAGCAGCTCTAGCGGGACGGAGACCCAGTACTTC
CDR3: CASSSSGTETQYF

V: TRBV6-4
J: TRBJ2-1
D: TRBD2
size: .
DNA: TGTGCCAGCAGTGACGGACTAGCGGGAGCAAAGTTCTTC
CDR3: CASSDGLAGAKFF

V: TRBV27
J: TRBJ2-5
D: TRBD1
size: .
DNA: TGTGCCAGCAGTTTTTCCGGACAGGGGAGGCAGACCCAGTACTTC
CDR3: CASSFSGQGRQTQYF

V: TRBV29-1
J: TRBJ2-5
D: .
size: many
DNA: TGCAGCGTTCAAGGGGGGCTACTCGGGGAGACCCAGTACTTC
CDR3: CSVQGGLLGETQYF

V: TRBV30
J: TRBJ1-1
D: TRBD1
size: few
DNA: TGTGCCGGGGGACAGGGGAACACTGAAGCTTTCTTT
CDR3: CAGGQGNTEAFF

V: TRBV5-8
J: TRBJ2-3
D: .
size: .
DNA: TGTGCCAGCAGCTTGGGGTCCGGGGTTAGCACAGATACGCAGTATTTT
CDR3: CASSLGSGVSTDTQYF

V: TRBV2
J: TRBJ2-7
D: .
size: few
DNA: TGTGCCAGCAGGGAAGGCCTGCCTCTACCGGGGAACGAGCAGTACTTC
CDR3: CASREGLPLPGNEQYF

V: TRBV10-3
J: TRBJ2-1
D: TRBD2
size: .
DNA: TGTGCCATCAGTGGCGGCGGGGGGGAGACTGAGCAGTTCTTC
CDR3: CAISGGGGETEQFF

V: TRBV18
J: TRBJ2-7
D: .
size: .
DNA: TGTGCCAGCTCACCGGGCCTCTACGGGCAGTACTTC
CDR3: CASSPGLYGQYF

V: TRBV6-1
J: TRBJ2-7
D: .
size: .
DNA: TGTGCCAGCACCTTTACTGGGGGAGATATGCCCTTCGAGCAGTACTTC
CDR3: CASTFTGGDMPFEQYF

V: TRBV24-1
J: TRBJ1-2
D: .
size: .
DNA: TGTGCCACCAGTGATAACCAACAGGTTTATGGCTACACCTTC
CDR3: CATSDNQQVYGYTF

V: TRBV19
J: TRBJ2-1
D: TRBD2
size: .
DNA: TGTGCCAGTAGCCCCGGGACTAGCGGGAGAGCAGGGTTCTTC
CDR3: CASSPGTSGRAGFF

V: TRBV6-5
J: TRBJ2-7
D: TRBD1
size: .
DNA: TGTGCCAGCAGTTACCTCCCCGACAGGGGGCTTGCGGGAGAAGTCGAGCAGTACTTC
CDR3: CASSYLPDRGLAGEVEQYF

V: TRBV6-2/TRBV6-3
J: TRBJ2-1
D: .
size: many
DNA: TGTGCCAGCAGTTACGAGGATTACAATGAGCAGTTCTTC
CDR3: CASSYEDYNEQFF

V: TRBV29-1
J: TRBJ1-2
D: .
size: few
DNA: TGCAGCGTTGGACGGGATGGCTACACCTTC
CDR3: CSVGRDGYTF

V: TRBV27
J: TRBJ2-7
D: TRBD1
size: few
DNA: TGTGCCAGCAGCATTTCTCCGGGACAGGGGAACGAGCAGTACTTC
CDR3: CASSISPGQGNEQYF

V: TRBV11-1
J: TRBJ2-7
D: TRBD2
size: many
DNA: TGTGCCAGCAGCTTCATCTACCGGACTAGCGCCTCGGGTAATCTGGAGCAGTACTTC
CDR3: CASSFIYRTSASGNLEQYF

V: TRBV24-1
J: TRBJ2-5
D: TRBD2
size: few
DNA: TGTGCCACCAGTGGCGGGGGTCAAGAGACCCAGTACTTC
CDR3: CATSGGGQETQYF

V: TRBV4-1
J: TRBJ2-2
D: .
size: .
DNA: TGCGCCAGCAGCCAAGTCGCGGCGGTAAACACCGGGGAGCTGTTTTTT
CDR3: CASSQVAAVNTGELFF

V: TRBV6-5
J: TRBJ1-1
D: .
size: .
DNA: TGTGCCAGCAGTTACTTTGGGCAGATGAACACTGAAGCTTTCTTT
CDR3: CASSYFGQMNTEAFF

V: TRBV11-2
J: TRBJ2-1
D: TRBD2
size: many
DNA: TGTGCCAGCAGCTCATACATAAGGACTAGCGGGTGGAGGTCCTACAATGAGCAGTTCTTC
CDR3: CASSSYIRTSGWRSYNEQFF

V: TRBV20-1
J: TRBJ2-1
D: TRBD2
size: many
DNA: TGCAGTGCTAGAGCCCCCCCCGGGAGGGGTAGTGAGCAGTTCTTC
CDR3: CSARAPPGRGSEQFF

V: TRBV20-1
J: TRBJ2-1
D: .
size: many
DNA: TGCAGTGCTAGCCAATCAGGGTGGACTTACGATGAGCAGTTCTTC
CDR3: CSASQSGWTYDEQFF

V: TRBV29-1
J: TRBJ2-1
D: TRBD2
size: few
DNA: TGCAGCGCCGGACTAGCGGGAGGCGAGCGGTTCTTC
CDR3: CSAGLAGGERFF

V: TRBV28
J: TRBJ1-2
D: .
size: many
DNA: TGTGCCAGCAGTGTCTCCGGGACGGCCTATGGCTACACCTTC
CDR3: CASSVSGTAYGYTF

V: TRBV6-1
J: TRBJ2-1
D: TRBD2
size: few
DNA: TGTGCCAGCAATCCGAGCGGGAGGGACTACAATGAGCAGTTCTTC
CDR3: CASNPSGRDYNEQFF

V: TRBV7-9
J: TRBJ1-1
D: TRBD1
size: many
DNA: TGTGCCAGCAGCTCGGGACAGGGGGCTAGCACTGAAGCTTTCTTT
CDR3: CASSSGQGASTEAFF

V: TRBV28
J: TRBJ2-3
D: TRBD2
size: .
DNA: TGTGCCAGCAGTATAGCGGGGCTAGCGGGGGAGGGTACGCAGTATTTT
CDR3: CASSIAGLAGEGTQYF

V: TRBV2
J: TRBJ2-1
D: .
size: few
DNA: TGTGCCACCCTACAGGAGGACCTTTACAATGAGCAGTTCTTC
CDR3: CATLQEDLYNEQFF

V: TRBV9
J: TRBJ2-7
D: .
size: many
DNA: TGTGCCAGCAGCGTAGAGGATTCCGAGCAGTACTTC
CDR3: CASSVEDSEQYF

V: TRBV7-2
J: TRBJ1-1
D: .
size: .
DNA: TGTGCCAGCAGCTTCCGGGCCGGACAGACAGCAACCCGGAACACTGAAGCTTTCTTT
CDR3: CASSFRAGQTATRNTEAFF

V: TRBV24-1
J: TRBJ2-1
D: .
size: many
DNA: TGTGCCACCAGTGATGGAGGGTTTCTCAATTACAATGAGCAGTTCTTC
CDR3: CATSDGGFLNYNEQFF

V: TRBV28
J: TRBJ2-1
D: TRBD1
size: many
DNA: TGTGCCAGCAACACGGGACAGGGGTTCAATGAGCAGTTCTTC
CDR3: CASNTGQGFNEQFF

V: TRBV7-9
J: TRBJ2-1
D: .
size: .
DNA: TGTGCCAGCAGGCCCCCGGGCGCCACGTACAATGAGCAGTTCTTC
CDR3: CASRPPGATYNEQFF

V: TRBV11-2
J: TRBJ2-3
D: TRBD1
size: many
DNA: TGTGCCAGCAGCCGGACAGGGGCAGATACGCAGTATTTT
CDR3: CASSRTGADTQYF

V: TRBV6-1
J: TRBJ2-1
D: TRBD2
size: many
DNA: TGTGCCAGCAGTGACCCTTTGGGACTAGTCAGCCCCTCTACCTACAATGAGCAGTTCTTC
CDR3: CASSDPLGLVSPSTYNEQFF